This T cell receptor (beta chain) came from a study of CD8 T cells in ankylosing spondylitis. The study's findings and limits: There were earlier reports of some motif variants in reactive arthritis synovial fluid and blood. Several highly homologous variants made up a TCR beta motif that seemed to typify ankylosing spondylitis blood. There was reportedly significant enrichment of clones that were disease-linked in matched ankylosing spondylitis synovial fluid.

Using its own MiXCR run on the 5' RACE reads, TCRdb lists one record per CDR3 protein. The sample includes 85,000 to 100,000 distinct CDR3 sequences, about 8.8% of them seen just once. This clonotype was observed a few times. Its specificity is not known. The source is a male donor with ankylosing spondylitis or in good health (not recorded which). Sequences were obtained from blood, either unsorted or a sorted T cell fraction (not recorded which).

CDR3 protein: CASSLRTGGTDTQYF. The CDR3 DNA is TGTGCCAGCAGCTTACGGACAGGGGGCACAGATACGCAGTATTTT. The V and J genes are TRBV7-2 and TRBJ2-3; 9 bases line up with TRBD1. The J segment lost 1 base and the V segment lost 2 bases, leaving 1 base of the junction unmatched. This CDR3 contains 15 residues. The germline V gene encodes CDR1 SGHTA and CDR2 FQGNSA.